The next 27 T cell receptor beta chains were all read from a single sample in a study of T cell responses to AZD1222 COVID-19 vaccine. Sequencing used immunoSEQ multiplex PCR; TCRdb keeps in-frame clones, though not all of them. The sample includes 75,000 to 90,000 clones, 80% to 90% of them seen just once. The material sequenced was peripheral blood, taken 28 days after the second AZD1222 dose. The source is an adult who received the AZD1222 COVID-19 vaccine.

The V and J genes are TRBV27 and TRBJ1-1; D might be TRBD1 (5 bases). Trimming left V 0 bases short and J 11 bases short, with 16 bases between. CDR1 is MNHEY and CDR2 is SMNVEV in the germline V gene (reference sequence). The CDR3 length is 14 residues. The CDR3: CASSLSVRSGRAFF. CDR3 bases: TGTGCCAGCAGTTTATCTGTTCGATCAGGGCGGGCTTTCTTT.

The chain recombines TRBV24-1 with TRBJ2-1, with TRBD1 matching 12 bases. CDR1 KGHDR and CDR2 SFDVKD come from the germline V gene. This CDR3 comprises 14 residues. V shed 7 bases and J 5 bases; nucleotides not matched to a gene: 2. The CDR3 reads CATSGDRGHNEQFF. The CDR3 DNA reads TGTGCCACCAGCGGGGACAGGGGGCACAATGAGCAGTTCTTC.

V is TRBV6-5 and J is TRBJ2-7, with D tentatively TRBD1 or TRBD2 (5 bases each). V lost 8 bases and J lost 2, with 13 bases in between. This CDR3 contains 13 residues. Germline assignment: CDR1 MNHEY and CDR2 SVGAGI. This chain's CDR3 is CASLPADTYEQYF. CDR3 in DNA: TGTGCCAGCCTCCCAGCGGACACCTACGAGCAGTACTTC.

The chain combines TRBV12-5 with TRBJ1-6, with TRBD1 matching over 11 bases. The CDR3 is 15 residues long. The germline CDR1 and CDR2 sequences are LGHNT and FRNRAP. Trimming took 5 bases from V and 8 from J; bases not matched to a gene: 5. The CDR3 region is CASGPGDRGYSPLHF. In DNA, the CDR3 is TGTGCTAGTGGTCCGGGGGACAGGGGGTATTCACCCCTCCACTTT.

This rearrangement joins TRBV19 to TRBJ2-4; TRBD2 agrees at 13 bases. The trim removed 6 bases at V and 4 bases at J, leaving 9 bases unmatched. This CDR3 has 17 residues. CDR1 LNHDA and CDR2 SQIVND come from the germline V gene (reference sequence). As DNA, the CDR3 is TGTGCCAGTAGCACTAGCGGGGGGGCGGGATCAAAAAACATTCAGTACTTC. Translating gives CASSTSGGAGSKNIQYF.

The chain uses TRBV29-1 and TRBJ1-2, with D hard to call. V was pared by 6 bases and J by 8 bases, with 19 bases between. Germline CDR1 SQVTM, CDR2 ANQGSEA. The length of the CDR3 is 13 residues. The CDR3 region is CSVVNPVYGGYTF. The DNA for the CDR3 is TGCAGCGTAGTGAATCCCGTTTATGGGGGCTACACCTTC. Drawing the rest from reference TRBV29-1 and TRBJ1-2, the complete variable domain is SAVISQKPSRDICQRGTSLTIQCQVDSQVTMMFWYRQQPGQSLTLIATANQGSEATYESGFVIDKFPISRPNLTFSTLTVSNMSPEDSSIYLCSVVNPVYGGYTFGSGTRLTVV.

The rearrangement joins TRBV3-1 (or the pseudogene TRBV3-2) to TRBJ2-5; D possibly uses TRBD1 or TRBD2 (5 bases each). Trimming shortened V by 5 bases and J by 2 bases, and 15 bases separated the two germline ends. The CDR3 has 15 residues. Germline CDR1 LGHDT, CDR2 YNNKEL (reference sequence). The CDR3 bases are TGTGCCAGCAGCTTCGACCCGGGGCCTCAAGAGACCCAGTACTTC. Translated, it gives CASSFDPGPQETQYF.

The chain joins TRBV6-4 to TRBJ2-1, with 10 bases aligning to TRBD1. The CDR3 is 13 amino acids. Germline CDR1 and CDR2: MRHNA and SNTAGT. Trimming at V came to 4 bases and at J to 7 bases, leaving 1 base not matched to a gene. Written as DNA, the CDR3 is TGTGCCAGCAGTGGGGACAGGGGTAATGAGCAGTTCTTC. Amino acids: CASSGDRGNEQFF.

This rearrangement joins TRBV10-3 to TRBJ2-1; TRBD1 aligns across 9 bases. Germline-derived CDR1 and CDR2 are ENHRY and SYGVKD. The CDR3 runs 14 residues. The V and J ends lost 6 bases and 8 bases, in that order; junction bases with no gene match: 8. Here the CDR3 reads CAIRDRGLGDEQFF. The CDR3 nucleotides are TGTGCCATCAGGGACAGGGGATTGGGGGATGAGCAGTTCTTC.

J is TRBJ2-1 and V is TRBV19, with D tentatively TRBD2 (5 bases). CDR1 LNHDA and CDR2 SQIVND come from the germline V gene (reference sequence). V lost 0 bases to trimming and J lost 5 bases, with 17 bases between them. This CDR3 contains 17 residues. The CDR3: CASSIDQSLAGDNEQFF. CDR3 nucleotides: TGTGCCAGTAGTATAGATCAGTCGCTAGCCGGGGACAATGAGCAGTTCTTC.

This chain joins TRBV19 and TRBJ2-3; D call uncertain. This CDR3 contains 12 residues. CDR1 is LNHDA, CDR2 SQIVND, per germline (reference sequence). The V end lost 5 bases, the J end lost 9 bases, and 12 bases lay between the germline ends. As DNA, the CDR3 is TGTGCCAGTAGTTCCTCTAGGAGAACGCAGTATTTT. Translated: CASSSSRRTQYF.

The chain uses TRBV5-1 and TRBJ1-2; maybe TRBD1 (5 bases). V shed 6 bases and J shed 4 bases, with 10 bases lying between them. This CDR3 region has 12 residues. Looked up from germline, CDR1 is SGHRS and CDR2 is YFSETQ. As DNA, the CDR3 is TGCGCCAGCAACATCGGGGGCTATGGCTACACCTTC. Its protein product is CASNIGGYGYTF.

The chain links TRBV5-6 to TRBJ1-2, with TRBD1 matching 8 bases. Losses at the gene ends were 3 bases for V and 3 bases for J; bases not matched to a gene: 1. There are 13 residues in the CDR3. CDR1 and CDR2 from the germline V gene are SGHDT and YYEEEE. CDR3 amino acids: CASSSGQDYGYTF. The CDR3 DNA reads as TGTGCCAGCAGCTCGGGACAGGACTATGGCTACACCTTC.

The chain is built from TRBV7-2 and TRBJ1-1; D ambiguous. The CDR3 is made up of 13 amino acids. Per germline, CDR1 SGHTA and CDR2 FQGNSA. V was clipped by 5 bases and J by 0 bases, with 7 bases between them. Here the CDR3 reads CASSPPLNTEAFF. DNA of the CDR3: TGTGCCAGCAGCCCCCCCCTGAACACTGAAGCTTTCTTT.

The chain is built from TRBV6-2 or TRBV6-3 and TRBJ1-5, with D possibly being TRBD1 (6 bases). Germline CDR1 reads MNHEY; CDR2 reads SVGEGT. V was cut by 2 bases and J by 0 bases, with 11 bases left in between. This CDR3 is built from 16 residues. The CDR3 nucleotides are TGTGCCAGCAGTTACCCGGACAGCTATAGCAATCAGCCCCAGCATTTT. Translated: CASSYPDSYSNQPQHF.

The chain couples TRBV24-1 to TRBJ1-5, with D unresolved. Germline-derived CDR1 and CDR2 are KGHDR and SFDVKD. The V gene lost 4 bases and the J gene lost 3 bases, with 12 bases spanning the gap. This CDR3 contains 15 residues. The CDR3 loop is CATSDSYRNNQPQHF. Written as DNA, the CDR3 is TGTGCCACCAGTGACTCCTACAGAAACAATCAGCCCCAGCATTTT.

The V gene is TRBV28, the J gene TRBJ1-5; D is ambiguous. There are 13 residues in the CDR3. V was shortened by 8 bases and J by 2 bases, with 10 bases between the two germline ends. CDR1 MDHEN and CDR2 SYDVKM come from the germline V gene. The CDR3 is CASHSTGNQPQHF. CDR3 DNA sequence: TGTGCCAGCCATAGCACAGGCAATCAGCCCCAGCATTTT.

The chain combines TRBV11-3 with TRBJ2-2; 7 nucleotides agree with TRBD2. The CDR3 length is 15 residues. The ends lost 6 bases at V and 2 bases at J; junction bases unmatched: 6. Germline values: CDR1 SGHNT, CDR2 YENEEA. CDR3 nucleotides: TGTGCCAGCAGTCCACTAGCGACTAACACCGGGGAGCTGTTTTTT. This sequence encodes CASSPLATNTGELFF.

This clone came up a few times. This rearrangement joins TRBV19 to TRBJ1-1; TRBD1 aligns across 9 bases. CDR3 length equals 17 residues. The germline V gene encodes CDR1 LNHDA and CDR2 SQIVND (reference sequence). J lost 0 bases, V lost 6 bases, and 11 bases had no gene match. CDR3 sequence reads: CASRITGGERVNTEAFF. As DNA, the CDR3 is TGTGCCAGTAGAATTACAGGGGGCGAACGGGTGAACACTGAAGCTTTCTTT.

CDR3 in amino acids: CASKNTEAFF. The CDR3, as DNA: TGTGCCAGCAAGAACACTGAAGCTTTCTTT. V gene TRBV6-6 combines with J gene TRBJ1-1; D is ambiguous. Deletions cut 7 bases from V and 1 base from J, with 1 base between. There are 10 residues in the CDR3. Germline CDR1 reads MNHNY; CDR2 reads SVGAGI (reference sequence).

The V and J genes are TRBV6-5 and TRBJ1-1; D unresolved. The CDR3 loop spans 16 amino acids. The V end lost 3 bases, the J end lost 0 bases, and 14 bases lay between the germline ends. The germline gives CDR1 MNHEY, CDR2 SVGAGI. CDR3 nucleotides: TGTGCCAGCAGTTATAATGCTGGGAAACTGAACACTGAAGCTTTCTTT. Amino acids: CASSYNAGKLNTEAFF.

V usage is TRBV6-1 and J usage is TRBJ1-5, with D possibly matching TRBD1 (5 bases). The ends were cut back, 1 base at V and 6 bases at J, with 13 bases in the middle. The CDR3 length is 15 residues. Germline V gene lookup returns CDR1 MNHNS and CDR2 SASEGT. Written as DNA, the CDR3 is TGTGCCAGCAGTGAAGAGAGGGGCTGGCGTCAGCCCCAGCATTTT. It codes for CASSEERGWRQPQHF.

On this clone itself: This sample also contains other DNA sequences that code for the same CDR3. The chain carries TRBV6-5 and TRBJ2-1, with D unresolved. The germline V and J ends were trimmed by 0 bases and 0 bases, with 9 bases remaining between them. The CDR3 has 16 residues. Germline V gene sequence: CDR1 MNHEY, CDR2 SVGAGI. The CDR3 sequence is CASSYSEESSYNEQFF. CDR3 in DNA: TGTGCCAGCAGTTACTCCGAGGAGAGCTCCTACAATGAGCAGTTCTTC.

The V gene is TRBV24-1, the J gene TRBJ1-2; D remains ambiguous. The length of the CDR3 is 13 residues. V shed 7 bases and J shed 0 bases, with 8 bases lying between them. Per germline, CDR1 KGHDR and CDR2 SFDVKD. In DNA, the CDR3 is TGTGCCACCAGCCGGGCAGCTAACTATGGCTACACCTTC. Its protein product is CATSRAANYGYTF.

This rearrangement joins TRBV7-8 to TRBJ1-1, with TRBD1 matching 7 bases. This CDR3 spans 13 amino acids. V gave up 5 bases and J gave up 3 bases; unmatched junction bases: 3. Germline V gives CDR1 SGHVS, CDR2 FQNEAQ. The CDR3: CASSNQGDTEAFF. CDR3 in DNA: TGTGCCAGCAGCAATCAGGGGGACACTGAAGCTTTCTTT.

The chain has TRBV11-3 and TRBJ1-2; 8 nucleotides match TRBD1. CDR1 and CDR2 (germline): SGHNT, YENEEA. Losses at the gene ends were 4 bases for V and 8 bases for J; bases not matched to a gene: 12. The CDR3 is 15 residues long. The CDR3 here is CASSSGQGNPGGYTF. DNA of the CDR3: TGTGCCAGCAGCTCCGGACAGGGAAATCCTGGAGGCTACACCTTC.

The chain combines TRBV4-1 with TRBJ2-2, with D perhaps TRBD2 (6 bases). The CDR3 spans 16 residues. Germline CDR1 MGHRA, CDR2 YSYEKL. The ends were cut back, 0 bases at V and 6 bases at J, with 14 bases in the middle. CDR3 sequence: CASSQDRSSAPGELFF. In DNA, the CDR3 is TGCGCCAGCAGCCAAGATCGATCTAGCGCACCCGGGGAGCTGTTTTTT.